The TCR beta chain under discussion was sequenced for a study of shared clonotypes between healthy human individuals. Study conclusions and caveats: Exclusively blood specimens were collected; tissue repertoires likely differ. Shared across several donors were approximately 5% of the naive CD4 clonotypes.

Worth noting for this clone: What it recognizes is unknown. Other DNA sequences in this specimen translate into the identical CDR3.

Germline values: CDR1 MNHNY, CDR2 SVGAGI (reference sequence). V shed 2 bases, J shed 6 bases, and the junction held 4 bases outside the gene matches. CDR3 length equals 15 residues. Generated by immunoSEQ multiplex PCR, the TCRdb table keeps only in-frame clones and is missing some. The sample records approximately 2.5 million clones, over 85% being singletons. The sequenced sample was naive CD4+ T cells sorted from blood. Subset denoted: CD45RA+ positively selected. The chain is built from TRBV6-6 and TRBJ1-6; 7 bases fit TRBD1. The TCR comes from a man between 18 and 35 years old in good health. This chain's CDR3 is CASSYGQARNSPLHF. CDR3 nucleotides: TGTGCCAGCAGTTACGGACAGGCTCGTAATTCACCCCTCCACTTT.